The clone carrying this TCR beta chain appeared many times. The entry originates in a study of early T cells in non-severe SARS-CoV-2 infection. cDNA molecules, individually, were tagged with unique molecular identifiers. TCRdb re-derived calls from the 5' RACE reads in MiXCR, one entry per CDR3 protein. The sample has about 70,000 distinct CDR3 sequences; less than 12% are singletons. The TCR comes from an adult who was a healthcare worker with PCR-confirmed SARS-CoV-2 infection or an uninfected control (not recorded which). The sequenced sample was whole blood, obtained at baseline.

CDR3 nucleotide sequence: TGTGCCAGCGGTTTGGAAAATAATCAGCCCCAGCATTTT. Translation: CASGLENNQPQHF. This chain links TRBV6-1 with TRBJ1-5; no clear D gene. The length of the CDR3 is 13 residues. Germline V gene sequence: CDR1 MNHNS, CDR2 SASEGT. V was shortened by 8 bases and J by 4 bases, with 12 bases between the two germline ends.